This T cell receptor beta chain was obtained from a study of OX40 agonist ivuxolimab in advanced cancers. Study context: People who had prior anti-PD-1, anti-PD-L1 or anti-CTLA-4 therapy could take part, and 40% had some.

The CDR3 is 15 residues long. Trimming cost V 0 bases and J 2 bases, with 8 bases left between them. Germline assignment: CDR1 LGHNA and CDR2 YNFKEQ. Using immunoSEQ multiplex PCR, the repertoire was profiled, and TCRdb retains in-frame clones only, with some absent. The sample records some 80,000 clones, around 86% being singletons. With respect to this clone: Its antigen is unknown.

The sampling schedule covered blood at baseline, cycle 4 day 1, and cycle 7 day 1. General observations from the study: By week 6 at 0.1 to 3.0 mg/kg, blood CD4+ and CD8+ T cells had expanded clonally. Part of the nonresponder group also had normalized T-cell clonal expansion that was low.

The TCR was taken from an adult with an advanced solid tumor such as melanoma, head and neck, liver or kidney cancer. The specimen was CD4+ or CD8+ T cells sorted from blood, collected in a trial of the OX40 agonist ivuxolimab. This chain joins TRBV4-2 and TRBJ2-4, with D perhaps matching TRBD1 (5 bases). CDR3 bases: TGTGCCAGCAGCCAAGACAGGGTGCCCAAAAACATTCAGTACTTC. As protein: CASSQDRVPKNIQYF.